The rows below give T cell receptor beta chains drawn from one sample of a study of shared clonotypes between healthy human individuals. Here immunoSEQ multiplex PCR was the method, and the copy in TCRdb shows in-frame clones only, minus some. The data show over a million clones, about 84% seen once. Sequenced material: memory CD4+ T cells from PBMCs. These receptors all stem from a man younger than 35 in good health. Some clones in this sample may be carry-over from other donors' samples. The CDR3 runs from the conserved cysteine through the conserved F or W. Fields, in order: CDR3 DNA, CDR3 protein, J gene, V gene, clone size, D gene. A D gene is named only where the DNA matches it firmly. Clone size is given for some rows only: seen once, a few or many times, or a class if the clone is expanded.

TGTGCCAGTAGGAAACTTTCTAACTATGGCTACACCTTC CASRKLSNYGYTF TRBJ1-2 TRBV19 NA NA
TGCGCCAGCAGCAGTCGACCGGTAATCGGGAATCAGCCCCAGCATTTT CASSSRPVIGNQPQHF TRBJ1-5 TRBV4-1 NA NA
TGTGCCTGGAGTGTGTACCGGAGTGGCTACACCTTC CAWSVYRSGYTF TRBJ1-2 TRBV30 NA NA
TGTGCCAGCAGCTTTGGGCGGACAGGGGAGTCCGGGGAGCTGTTTTTT CASSFGRTGESGELFF TRBJ2-2 TRBV12-1 NA NA
TGTGCCTGGACGGGACACGCGAACACTGAAGCTTTCTTT CAWTGHANTEAFF TRBJ1-1 TRBV30 few NA
TGTGCCAGCAGCCTTGTGGGCGGATCCAACACCGGGGAGCTGTTTTTT CASSLVGGSNTGELFF TRBJ2-2 TRBV11-2 NA NA
TGTGCCAGCAGGTCTAGCGGGAGGGCGGTCGGGGAGCTGTTTTTT CASRSSGRAVGELFF TRBJ2-2 TRBV13 few TRBD2
TGTGCCAGCAGCAAGGACAGGGCTGGAAACACCATATATTTT CASSKDRAGNTIYF TRBJ1-3 TRBV28 NA TRBD1
TGCGCCAGCAGCTTGACGGGTTTGGAGACCCAGTACTTC CASSLTGLETQYF TRBJ2-5 TRBV5-1 NA NA
TGTGCCAGTAGTTACGGGGACACTGAAGCTTTCTTT CASSYGDTEAFF TRBJ1-1 TRBV19 NA NA
TGTGCCAGCAGGGGAGTAAGGGGATATGAGACCCAGTACTTC CASRGVRGYETQYF TRBJ2-5 TRBV6-6 NA NA